One sample yielded the 23 T cell receptor beta chains listed below, sequenced in a study of blood T cell repertoires in COVID-19. TCRdb keeps only in-frame clones here, not all; method: immunoSEQ multiplex PCR. The sample consists of around 67,000 clones, 87% of them appearing once. The sequencing sample was made of peripheral blood. These receptors all come from a man aged 45 to 65 with active COVID-19.

V and J are TRBV10-1 and TRBJ2-7; possible D gene TRBD1, 6 bases. The V and J ends lost 2 bases and 5 bases respectively, with 19 bases between them. There are 16 residues in the CDR3. Germline V gene lookup returns CDR1 WNHNN and CDR2 SYGVQD (reference sequence). CDR3 sequence reads: CASSELRGPTGNEQYF. The CDR3 DNA is TGCGCCAGCAGTGAGCTCAGGGGACCTACAGGGAACGAGCAGTACTTC.

A few counts support this clone. The V and J genes are TRBV6-5 and TRBJ2-1; 12 bases map to TRBD2. Trimming cost V 6 bases and J 3 bases; bases outside gene matches: 3. The CDR3 length is 15 residues. CDR1 and CDR2 from the germline V gene are MNHEY and SVGAGI. CDR3 sequence reads: CASSLTSGSYNEQFF. The CDR3, as DNA: TGTGCCAGCAGCCTGACTAGCGGGAGCTACAATGAGCAGTTCTTC.

The chain carries TRBV7-9 and TRBJ2-3, with TRBD2 matching 8 bases. Germline CDR1 reads SEHNR; CDR2 reads FQNEAQ (reference sequence). V dropped 5 bases and J dropped 1; count of bases not matched to a gene: 8. The CDR3 contains 16 residues. The CDR3 bases are TGTGCCAGCAGCCGCATTAGCGGGATGGGCACAGATACGCAGTATTTT. Its protein is CASSRISGMGTDTQYF. Combining the CDR3 with reference TRBV7-9 and TRBJ2-3 gives the whole variable domain DTGVSQNPRHKITKRGQNVTFRCDPISEHNRLYWYRQTLGQGPEFLTYFQNEAQLEKSRLLSDRFSAERPKGSFSTLEIQRTEQGDSAMYLCASSRISGMGTDTQYFGPGTRLTVL.

The CDR3 DNA reads as TGTGCCAGCAGCGTCGGGACAGTCGAAAAACTGTTTTTT. It yields the protein CASSVGTVEKLFF. V is TRBV7-2 and J is TRBJ1-4; 7 bases line up with TRBD1. Looked up from germline, CDR1 is SGHTA and CDR2 is FQGNSA. The V segment lost 5 bases and the J segment 8 bases; nucleotides outside the gene matches: 5. The CDR3 has 13 residues.

The gene calls are TRBV7-3 and TRBJ1-1, with 11 bases lining up with TRBD1. The germline V gene encodes CDR1 SGHTA and CDR2 FQGTGA. The CDR3 extends over 17 amino acids. The ends lost 4 bases at V and 8 bases at J; junction bases unmatched: 15. Written as DNA, the CDR3 is TGTGCCAGCAGCTCGGACGGACAGGGGGCGCGAAGTTCAGAAGCTTTCTTT. The encoded protein is CASSSDGQGARSSEAFF.

The genes are TRBV6-5 and TRBJ1-2; the D gene is possibly TRBD1 (5 bases). Per the germline V gene, CDR1 is MNHEY and CDR2 is SVGAGI. This CDR3 is 14 amino acids long. Trimming took 0 bases from V and 4 from J, leaving 9 bases between them. The CDR3 loop is CASSYSEGTYGYTF. DNA of the CDR3: TGTGCCAGCAGTTACTCGGAGGGGACCTATGGCTACACCTTC.

The rearrangement joins TRBV9 to TRBJ2-1, with 10 bases aligning to TRBD2. From germline, CDR1 is SGDLS and CDR2 YYNGEE. The CDR3 is 13 residues long. After removal of 3 bases from V and 8 bases from J, the junction contained 2 bases not matched to a gene. The DNA of the CDR3 is TGTGCCAGCAGCGGGACTAGCGGTTATGAGCAGTTCTTC. This encodes CASSGTSGYEQFF.

The chain links TRBV2 to TRBJ2-1; 11 bases agree with TRBD2. In germline, CDR1 is SNHLY, CDR2 FYNNEI. Trimming took 8 bases from V and 3 from J; bases not matched to a gene: 6. This CDR3 spans 15 amino acids. Here the CDR3 DNA reads TGTGCCAGCGGCGGGACTAGCGGTTACTACAATGAGCAGTTCTTC. It encodes CASGGTSGYYNEQFF.

This clone has only one observation. The V gene is TRBV5-1, the J gene TRBJ1-1; D possibly corresponds to TRBD1 (5 bases). Trimming left V 1 base short and J 1 base short, with 8 bases between. CDR1 is SGHRS and CDR2 is YFSETQ in the germline V gene. The CDR3 has 14 residues. The chain's CDR3 is CASSLRRENTEAFF. In DNA form, the CDR3 reads TGCGCCAGCAGCTTGCGCAGGGAGAACACTGAAGCTTTCTTT.

This chain links TRBV27 with TRBJ2-7, with D perhaps TRBD2 (6 bases). The CDR3 length is 15 residues. The germline V gene encodes CDR1 MNHEY and CDR2 SMNVEV (reference sequence). V was pared by 2 bases and J by 0 bases, with 11 bases between. The CDR3 DNA follows: TGTGCCAGCAGTTTACTCGGGACTTCCTCCTACGAGCAGTACTTC. Translated: CASSLLGTSSYEQYF.

The chain combines TRBV28 with TRBJ1-3, with D maybe TRBD1 (5 bases). The CDR3 extends over 12 amino acids. V was trimmed by 8 bases and J by 8 bases, leaving 13 bases between them. Germline lookup yields CDR1 MDHEN and CDR2 SYDVKM. This CDR3 is CASGGSGHTIYF. The DNA of the CDR3 is TGTGCCAGCGGGGGTAGCGGCCACACCATATATTTT.

The J gene is TRBJ2-4, the V gene TRBV10-3; D remains unclear. The germline gives CDR1 ENHRY, CDR2 SYGVKD. Trimming cost V 2 bases and J 6 bases, with 8 bases left between them. The CDR3 consists of 13 residues. CDR3 nucleotide sequence: TGTGCCATCAGTGAGAATCCCGGAAACATTCAGTACTTC. Amino acids: CAISENPGNIQYF.

The J gene is TRBJ1-4, the V gene TRBV4-2, with D tentatively TRBD1 (6 bases). Looked up from germline, CDR1 is LGHNA and CDR2 is YNFKEQ. V lost 0 bases and J 7 bases, leaving 15 bases between the germline ends. CDR3 size: 16 residues. CDR3 in DNA: TGTGCCAGCAGCCAAGATTGGGCACAGGGCCGTGAAAAACTGTTTTTT. Translating gives CASSQDWAQGREKLFF.

The CDR3, as DNA: TGTGCCAGCAGCATCCTAGGAGGGGTAGAGACCCAGTACTTC. As protein: CASSILGGVETQYF. The V call is TRBV5-8, the J call TRBJ2-5; tentatively, D is TRBD2 (6 bases). V dropped 4 bases and J dropped 4 bases, with 14 bases sitting between them. The germline gives CDR1 SGHTS, CDR2 YDEGEE. This CDR3 has 14 amino acids.

The chain joins TRBV6-5 to TRBJ2-1; 7 positions agree with TRBD2. Trimming took 4 bases from V and 10 from J; bases not matched to a gene: 10. This CDR3 comprises 14 residues. Germline loops: CDR1 MNHEY, CDR2 SVGAGI. CDR3 sequence reads: CASSSGLLLNEQFF. In DNA form, the CDR3 reads TGTGCCAGCAGTTCGGGACTACTACTGAACGAGCAGTTCTTC.

The chain is built from TRBV5-1 and TRBJ2-1, with 14 bases that match TRBD2. With 4 bases clipped from V and 3 bases from J, the junction kept 6 bases outside the gene matches. The CDR3 consists of 17 residues. Germline values: CDR1 SGHRS, CDR2 YFSETQ. The CDR3 region is CASSMGTSGSFYNEQFF. The CDR3, as DNA: TGCGCCAGCAGCATGGGGACTAGCGGGAGTTTCTACAATGAGCAGTTCTTC.

A single count supports this clone. The V gene is TRBV19, the J gene TRBJ1-4; 9 positions agree with TRBD1. CDR1 is LNHDA and CDR2 is SQIVND in the germline V gene (reference sequence). Trimming removed 9 bases from V and 1 base from J; junction bases left unmatched: 15. The CDR3 runs 18 residues. CDR3 DNA: TGTGCCAGCATGGGAGACAGGGGGAGAGGGAGAACTAATGAAAAACTGTTTTTT. Translating it yields CASMGDRGRGRTNEKLFF.

This clone was counted a single time. V usage is TRBV19 and J usage is TRBJ2-2, with 8 bases matching TRBD1. With V trimmed by 7 bases and J by 1 base, 5 bases remained unmatched. Germline CDR1 LNHDA, CDR2 SQIVND (reference sequence). This CDR3 comprises 15 residues. CDR3 sequence reads: CASKTGTGNTGELFF. DNA of the CDR3: TGTGCCAGTAAGACCGGGACAGGGAACACCGGGGAGCTGTTTTTT. Using reference TRBV19 and TRBJ2-2 for the parts outside the CDR3, the full variable domain is DGGITQSPKYLFRKEGQNVTLSCEQNLNHDAMYWYRQDPGQGLRLIYYSQIVNDFQKGDIAEGYSVSREKKESFPLTVTSAQKNPTAFYLCASKTGTGNTGELFFGEGSRLTVL.

The chain is built from TRBV5-1 and TRBJ2-1; 11 bases line up with TRBD2. The CDR3 has 16 residues. Germline loops: CDR1 SGHRS, CDR2 YFSETQ. V lost 0 bases to trimming and J lost 7 bases; unmatched junction nucleotides: 6. This chain's CDR3 is CASSLERASGRNEQFF. In nucleotides, the CDR3 is TGCGCCAGCAGCTTGGAGAGGGCTAGCGGGAGGAATGAGCAGTTCTTC.

The J gene is TRBJ2-1, the V gene TRBV5-1, with D possibly TRBD2 on 5 matching bases. V lost 0 bases, J lost 4 bases, and 14 bases lay in between. In germline, CDR1 is SGHRS, CDR2 YFSETQ. The CDR3 is 16 amino acids. CDR3 residues: CASSLVPAGGYNEQFF. The DNA for the CDR3 is TGCGCCAGCAGCTTGGTTCCCGCGGGCGGTTACAATGAGCAGTTCTTC.

The gene calls are TRBV6-5 and TRBJ2-1; D gene unclear. The CDR3 loop spans 15 amino acids. V dropped 5 bases and J dropped 0 bases, with 11 bases sitting between them. From germline, CDR1 is MNHEY and CDR2 SVGAGI. The CDR3 DNA sequence: TGTGCCAGCAGTCCCAGGTCGAGCTCCTACAATGAGCAGTTCTTC. Translation gives CASSPRSSSYNEQFF.

This sequence joins TRBV27 and TRBJ2-1; 8 bases agree with TRBD2. CDR3 length equals 16 residues. With V trimmed by 5 bases and J by 4 bases, 10 bases remained unmatched. Germline V gene lookup returns CDR1 MNHEY and CDR2 SMNVEV (reference sequence). In nucleotides, the CDR3 is TGTGCCAGCAGTCCATTAACTAGCGGACTATACAATGAGCAGTTCTTC. This codes for CASSPLTSGLYNEQFF.

The J gene is TRBJ1-5, the V gene TRBV7-2, with 10 bases that match TRBD1. V shed 3 bases and J 7 bases; nucleotides not matched to a gene: 6. The CDR3 covers 15 residues. Germline V CDR1 and CDR2: SGHTA, FQGNSA. Written as DNA, the CDR3 is TGTGCCAGCAGCTTTAATCCGGGACAGGGGCAGCCCCAGCATTTT. As protein: CASSFNPGQGQPQHF.